A selection of T cell receptor beta chains follows, all from one sample in a study of cytomegalovirus exposure and HLA in healthy donors. Produced via immunoSEQ multiplex PCR; TCRdb's table is partial and in-frame only. The sample comprises about 59,000 clones, roughly four fifths of which are singletons, and 1.6% rests with the top ten. Sequenced sample: PBMCs. The receptors shown here come from a human donor in good health. CDR3s include the opening cysteine and the closing phenylalanine or tryptophan. D genes are given only for firm matches. Clone sizes are given selectively: once, few, many, or a class where the clone is expanded.

J gene	V gene	clone size	D gene	CDR3 DNA	CDR3 protein
TRBJ2-3	TRBV7-3	NA	NA	TGTGCCAGCAGCCAGGGCCCCCCAGATACGCAGTATTTT	CASSQGPPDTQYF
TRBJ2-3	TRBV19	once	TRBD1	TGTGCCAGTAGTCCAGCGGGACAGGGACCAGATACGCAGTATTTT	CASSPAGQGPDTQYF
TRBJ2-7	TRBV19	NA	TRBD1	TGTGCCAGTAGTATAGGAGGGGGCTCGTACGAGCAGTACTTC	CASSIGGGSYEQYF
TRBJ2-5	TRBV11-2	NA	TRBD1	TGTGCCACAGACAGGGGAAGGGAGACCCAGTACTTC	CATDRGRETQYF
TRBJ2-7	TRBV5-6	NA	TRBD1	TGTGCCAGCAGCTTGGTGGGACAGGGGGCTTACGAGCAGTACTTC	CASSLVGQGAYEQYF
TRBJ2-7	TRBV25-1	NA	NA	TGTGCCAGCAGAGAGGGTTTCGACGAGCAGTACTTC	CASREGFDEQYF
TRBJ2-1	TRBV29-1	once	TRBD2	TGCAGCGTTGAAGATCGGCTAGCGGGATACCGGAGCTCCTACAATGAGCAGTTCTTC	CSVEDRLAGYRSSYNEQFF
TRBJ2-1	TRBV30	NA	NA	TGTGCCTGGAGTGGGACTACCTACAATGAGCAGTTCTTC	CAWSGTTYNEQFF
TRBJ1-2	TRBV2	NA	TRBD1	TGTGCCAGCAGTAGAGACGGACAGGCGGGGCATGGCTACACCTTC	CASSRDGQAGHGYTF
TRBJ2-1	TRBV5-4	once	TRBD1	TGTGCCAGCAGCTTGGACCTCGGGACAGGGGTCAATCAGCAGTTCTTC	CASSLDLGTGVNQQFF
TRBJ2-5	TRBV28	NA	NA	TGTGCCAGCAGTAACATACTAGTGAGGCTAGAGACCCAGTACTTC	CASSNILVRLETQYF
TRBJ2-7	TRBV11-3	NA	TRBD1	TGTGCCAGCAGCTTAGTACAGGGGTACGAGCAGTACTTC	CASSLVQGYEQYF
TRBJ2-2	TRBV7-6	once	TRBD1	TGTGCCAGCAGCTTAGTTCTCGGACAGGGGGCTAACACCGGGGAGCTGTTTTTT	CASSLVLGQGANTGELFF
TRBJ2-2	TRBV4-3	NA	NA	TGCGCCAGCAGCCAAGATGGGTCAGGGTTTACCGGGGAGCTGTTTTTT	CASSQDGSGFTGELFF
TRBJ2-7	TRBV7-6	NA	TRBD2	TGTGCCAGCAGCCGTAGCCGGGGGCGGGAGGGCGAGCAGTACTTC	CASSRSRGREGEQYF
TRBJ2-7	TRBV18	NA	NA	TGTGCCAGCTCACCAACAGACGGCCGATACGAGCAGTACTTC	CASSPTDGRYEQYF
TRBJ1-1	TRBV9	NA	TRBD1	TGTGCCAGCAGAGGGGGCACCAGGGAAGCTTTCTTT	CASRGGTREAFF
TRBJ2-6	TRBV28	few	NA	TGTGCCAGCAGTCCCTACTCTGGGGCCAACGTCCTGACTTTC	CASSPYSGANVLTF
TRBJ2-1	TRBV7-9	NA	TRBD1	TGTTCCAGCAGCTTGAGACAGGGGAACAATGAGCAGTTCTTC	CSSSLRQGNNEQFF
TRBJ2-1	TRBV29-1	NA	TRBD2	TGCAGCGTTGAGGGGGCTAGCGGGACCTACAATGAGCAGTTCTTC	CSVEGASGTYNEQFF
TRBJ2-7	TRBV7-9	NA	TRBD2	TGTTCCAGCAGCACAATATCGACTAGCGGGACCTACGAGCAGTACTTC	CSSSTISTSGTYEQYF
TRBJ2-2	TRBV5-6	NA	TRBD1	TGTGCCAGCAGCTTGCTGGGACAGTTAGGGAACACCGGGGAGCTGTTTTTT	CASSLLGQLGNTGELFF